Each of the 2 T cell receptor beta chains below was sequenced from the same sample in a study of beta chain features in type 1 diabetes. General observations from the study: A moderate, significant TCRB CDR3 shortening appeared in type 1 diabetes across four CD4+ subsets.

Reverse transcribing all isolated RNA meant expressed TCRB transcripts were sequenced. Generated by immunoSEQ multiplex PCR, the TCRdb table keeps only in-frame clones and is missing some. The data contain 600,000 or so clones, roughly 13% of them singletons. No antigen is known for these receptors. Input material: naive CD4+ T cells from blood. The receptors originated from a man between 18 and 29 years old with type 1 diabetes.

The J gene is TRBJ1-1, the V gene TRBV5-1, with a weak D call TRBD1 (6 bases). V was pared by 1 base and J by 7 bases, with 17 bases between. Germline CDR1 and CDR2: SGHRS and YFSETQ. CDR3 length equals 15 residues. The CDR3 region is CASSLLAGETYEAFF. In DNA form, the CDR3 reads TGCGCCAGCAGCTTGTTGGCAGGGGAAACATATGAAGCTTTCTTT.

This clone came up a few times. This chain joins TRBV28 and TRBJ2-3, with D possibly TRBD1 on 5 matching bases. CDR1 is MDHEN and CDR2 is SYDVKM in the germline V gene. The CDR3 has 14 amino acids. V shed 2 bases and J shed 2 bases, with 8 bases lying between them. CDR3 in DNA: TGTGCCAGCAGTTTACAGGGATTCACAGATACGCAGTATTTT. Protein product: CASSLQGFTDTQYF. The full variable domain, completed using reference TRBV28 and TRBJ2-3, is DVKVTQSSRYLVKRTGEKVFLECVQDMDHENMFWYRQDPGLGLRLIYFSYDVKMKEKGDIPEGYSVSREKKERFSLILESASTNQTSMYLCASSLQGFTDTQYFGPGTRLTVL.